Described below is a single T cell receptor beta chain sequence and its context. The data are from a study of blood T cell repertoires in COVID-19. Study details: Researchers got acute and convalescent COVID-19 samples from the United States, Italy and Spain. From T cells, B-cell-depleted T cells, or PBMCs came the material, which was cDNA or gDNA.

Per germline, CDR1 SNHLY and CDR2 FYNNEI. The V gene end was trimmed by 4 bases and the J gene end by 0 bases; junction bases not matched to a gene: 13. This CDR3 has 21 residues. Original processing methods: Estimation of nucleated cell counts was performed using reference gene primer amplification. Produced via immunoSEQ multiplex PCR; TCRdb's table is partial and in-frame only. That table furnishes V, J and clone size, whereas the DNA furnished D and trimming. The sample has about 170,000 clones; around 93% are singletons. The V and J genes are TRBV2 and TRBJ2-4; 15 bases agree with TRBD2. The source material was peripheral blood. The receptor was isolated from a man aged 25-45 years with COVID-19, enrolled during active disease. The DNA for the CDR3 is TGTGCCAGCAGTGGGCCAGCGGGACTAGCGGGGGGCCGCGTAGCCAAAAACATTCAGTACTTC. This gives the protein CASSGPAGLAGGRVAKNIQYF.